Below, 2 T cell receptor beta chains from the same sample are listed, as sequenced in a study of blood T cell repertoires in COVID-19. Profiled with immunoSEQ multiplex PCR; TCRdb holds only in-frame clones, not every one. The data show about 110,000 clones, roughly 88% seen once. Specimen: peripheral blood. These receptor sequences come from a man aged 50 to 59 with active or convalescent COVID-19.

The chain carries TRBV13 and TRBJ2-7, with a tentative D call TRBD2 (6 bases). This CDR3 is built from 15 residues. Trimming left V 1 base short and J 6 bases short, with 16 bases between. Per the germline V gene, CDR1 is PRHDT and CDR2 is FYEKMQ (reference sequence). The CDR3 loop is CASSLAGTGDGEQYF. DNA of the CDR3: TGTGCCAGCAGCTTAGCCGGGACTGGGGACGGCGAGCAGTACTTC.

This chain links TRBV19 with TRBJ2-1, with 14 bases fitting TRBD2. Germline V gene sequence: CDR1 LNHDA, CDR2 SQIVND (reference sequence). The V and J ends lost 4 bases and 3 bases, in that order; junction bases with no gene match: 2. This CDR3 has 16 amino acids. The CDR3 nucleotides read TGTGCCAGTAGTAAGGGACTAGCGGGAGACTACAATGAGCAGTTCTTC. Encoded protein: CASSKGLAGDYNEQFF.